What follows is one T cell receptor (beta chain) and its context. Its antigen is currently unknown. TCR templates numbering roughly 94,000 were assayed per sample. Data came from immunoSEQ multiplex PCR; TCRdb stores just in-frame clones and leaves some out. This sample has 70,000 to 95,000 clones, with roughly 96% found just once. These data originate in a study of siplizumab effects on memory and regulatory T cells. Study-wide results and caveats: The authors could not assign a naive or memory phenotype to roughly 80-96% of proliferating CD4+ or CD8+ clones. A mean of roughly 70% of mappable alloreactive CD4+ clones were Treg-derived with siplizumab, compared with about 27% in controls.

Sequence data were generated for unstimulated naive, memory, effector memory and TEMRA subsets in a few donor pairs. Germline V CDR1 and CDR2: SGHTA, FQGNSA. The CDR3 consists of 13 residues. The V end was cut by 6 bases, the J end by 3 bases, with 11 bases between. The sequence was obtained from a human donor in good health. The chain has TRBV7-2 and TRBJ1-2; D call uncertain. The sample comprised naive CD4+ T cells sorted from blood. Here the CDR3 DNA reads TGTGCCAGCAGACTCCGCGGGGACTATGGCTACACCTTC. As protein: CASRLRGDYGYTF.